These T cell receptor beta chains were read from a single sample in a study of cytomegalovirus exposure and HLA in healthy donors. Some clones are missing from TCRdb's copy, which holds only in-frame ones; the method was immunoSEQ multiplex PCR. The sample yields some 100,000 clones, around three quarters seen once. The sequenced sample consisted of PBMCs. The source of these receptors is a female donor in good health and CMV-seronegative. Both conserved end residues are part of each CDR3. The D gene is left open where the match is weak. Where a row states a size, it is once, few, many or the class of an expanded clone; other rows omit it.

once | TRBD1 | TRBJ1-2 | TRBV7-8 | TGTGCCAGCAGCTCGGACAGGGCTAATTGGGAGGGCTACACCTTC | CASSSDRANWEGYTF
- | TRBD2 | TRBJ2-3 | TRBV2 | TGTGCCAGCAGTGGAACTAGCGGGCTCGGCACAGATACGCAGTATTTT | CASSGTSGLGTDTQYF
- | TRBD2 | TRBJ2-3 | TRBV4-2 | TGTGCCAGCAGCCGAGAAAATATAGCGGGGGGAGGTGATACGCAGTATTTT | CASSRENIAGGGDTQYF
- | - | TRBJ1-1 | TRBV25-1 | TGTGCCAGCAGTCATACGTGGGGGGGTGAAGCTTTCTTT | CASSHTWGGEAFF
- | TRBD2 | TRBJ2-1 | TRBV7-2 | TGTGCCTCTAGCGGGGTGAACTCCTACAATGAGCAGTTCTTC | CASSGVNSYNEQFF
- | - | TRBJ1-2 | TRBV7-9 | TGTGCCAGCAGACAGGACAGCTATGGCTACACCTTC | CASRQDSYGYTF
- | - | TRBJ2-5 | TRBV7-9 | TGTTCCAGCAGCTTTGGCAATTGGGAGACCCAGTACTTC | CSSSFGNWETQYF
- | - | TRBJ1-1 | TRBV14 | TGTGCCAGCAGCCAATCTGGGGCCGAAGCTTTCTTT | CASSQSGAEAFF
- | TRBD1 | TRBJ2-7 | TRBV5-1 | TGCGCCAGCAGCACGGGACAGTCCTACGAGCAGTACTTC | CASSTGQSYEQYF
- | - | TRBJ2-3 | TRBV9 | TGTGCCAGCAGCGTATTTGGACTTAAGGGGAGGCGGCTGGATACGCAGTATTTT | CASSVFGLKGRRLDTQYF
- | - | TRBJ2-5 | TRBV9 | TGTGCCAGCAGCGTAGCCGGGGGGCTGGAGACCCAGTACTTC | CASSVAGGLETQYF
- | - | TRBJ1-1 | TRBV5-1 | TGCGCCAGCAGCTTAGGGGGGGAGAACGCTGAAGCTTTCTTT | CASSLGGENAEAFF
- | - | TRBJ2-1 | TRBV4-2 | TGTGCCAGCAGCCATGAGATGGGAGTAGCGTTAAACAATGAGCAGTTCTTC | CASSHEMGVALNNEQFF
- | TRBD2 | TRBJ2-5 | TRBV6-1 | TGTGCCAGCAGTGATGAGCTAGCGGGGGTTTTTGTGGAGACCCAGTACTTC | CASSDELAGVFVETQYF
- | - | TRBJ2-2 | TRBV6-5 | TGTGCCAGCAGTTATGGGACATTAAGGCCCGGGGAGCTGTTTTTT | CASSYGTLRPGELFF
- | - | TRBJ1-3 | TRBV30 | TGTGCCTGGAGTGTACTCCCCGGAAACACCATATATTTT | CAWSVLPGNTIYF
- | - | TRBJ1-1 | TRBV5-5 | TGTGCCAGCAGCTTCCGGACTAGCAGGGTTGGAGCTTTCTTT | CASSFRTSRVGAFF
- | - | TRBJ1-1 | TRBV10-2 | TGCGCCAGCAGCCGGGACACCTACACTGAAGCTTTCTTT | CASSRDTYTEAFF
- | TRBD2 | TRBJ2-1 | TRBV9 | TGTGCCAGCAGCCCGAGACTAGCGGGGGCCTACAATGAGCAGTTCTTC | CASSPRLAGAYNEQFF
few | - | TRBJ1-2 | TRBV4-3 | TGCGCCAGCAGCCTTTGGACGGGAGATCATGGCTACACCTTC | CASSLWTGDHGYTF
- | - | TRBJ1-2 | TRBV2 | TGTGCCAGCCCGGCCGGGGGAGGGCCGACGTATGGCTACACCTTC | CASPAGGGPTYGYTF
- | TRBD1 | TRBJ1-2 | TRBV28 | TGTGCCAGCTGCTCGATCGGACAGGGGTACTATGGCTACACCTTC | CASCSIGQGYYGYTF
- | TRBD1 | TRBJ2-7 | TRBV30 | TGTGCCTGGGGACAGGGGGCCTACGAGCAGTACTTC | CAWGQGAYEQYF
- | - | TRBJ1-6 | TRBV25-1 | TGTGCCAGCAGTGAAGGCAGGGGTACTCATTCACCCCTCCACTTT | CASSEGRGTHSPLHF
many | - | TRBJ1-1 | TRBV4-2 | TGTGCCAGCAGCCAAGACGAGTCGGGACACCGGAACACTGAAGCTTTCTTT | CASSQDESGHRNTEAFF
- | TRBD2 | TRBJ2-1 | TRBV10-3 | TGTGCCATCAGTGAGTCCGTGGCTAGCGGAAACAATGAGCAGTTCTTC | CAISESVASGNNEQFF
- | TRBD1 | TRBJ2-1 | TRBV15 | TGTGCCACCAGCAGATTCCCGGGACAGAACAATGAGCAGTTCTTC | CATSRFPGQNNEQFF
few | TRBD1 | TRBJ1-5 | TRBV6-6 | TGTGCCAGCAATGACGGACAGGGATCGGGGCAGCCCCAGCATTTT | CASNDGQGSGQPQHF
few | TRBD2 | TRBJ2-3 | TRBV11-2 | TGTGCCAGCAGCTCGCGGTTTGGTAGCGGGGTTCAGTATTTT | CASSSRFGSGVQYF
- | - | TRBJ1-5 | TRBV7-8 | TGTGCCAGCAGCTTTCGGGACACCAATCAGCCCCAGCATTTT | CASSFRDTNQPQHF
- | - | TRBJ1-1 | TRBV11-2 | TGTGCCAGCAGCCGCCAGGGGCGGTCACGGACTGAAGCTTTCTTT | CASSRQGRSRTEAFF
- | - | TRBJ1-1 | TRBV5-4 | TGTGCCAGCAGCTTGAGCAGGGGGAACACTGAAGCTTTCTTT | CASSLSRGNTEAFF
- | - | TRBJ2-6 | TRBV19 | TGTGCCAGCTCGCCAGTCGGGCGAACCGCTAGGGGTTCTGGGGCCAACGTCCTGACTTTC | CASSPVGRTARGSGANVLTF
- | - | TRBJ1-1 | TRBV27 | TGTGCCAGCATCTATTCTGCGGCACTGAACACTGAAGCTTTCTTT | CASIYSAALNTEAFF
- | - | TRBJ2-3 | TRBV27 | TGTGCCAGCAGTTTGCGGGTTAACACAGATACGCAGTATTTT | CASSLRVNTDTQYF
- | - | TRBJ1-1 | TRBV9 | TGTGCCAGCAGCGTGGGGGTGGGGGGGCAGACTGAAGCTTTCTTT | CASSVGVGGQTEAFF
- | TRBD1 | TRBJ1-5 | TRBV30 | TGTGCCTGGAGTACCGGACAGGGCTGGAATCAGCCCCAGCATTTT | CAWSTGQGWNQPQHF
- | - | TRBJ2-5 | TRBV7-2 | TGTGCCAGCAGCTTGTCCGGTGGAGGCGGAGAGACCCAGTACTTC | CASSLSGGGGETQYF
- | TRBD1 | TRBJ1-5 | TRBV10-2 | TGCGCCAGCAGTAGACAGGGGGCTAATCAGCCCCAGCATTTT | CASSRQGANQPQHF
- | - | TRBJ2-1 | TRBV5-1 | TGCGCCAGCAGCTTGGTAGCGGGACAGGGTTACAATGAGCAGTTCTTC | CASSLVAGQGYNEQFF
- | TRBD1 | TRBJ1-6 | TRBV7-9 | TGTGCCAGCAGCCCCCGACAGGGGGCGGCCCTCCACTTT | CASSPRQGAALHF
- | - | TRBJ2-7 | TRBV15 | TGTGCCACCAGCGCTAGGCCCCTACCTACCTACGAGCAGTACTTC | CATSARPLPTYEQYF
- | - | TRBJ2-5 | TRBV30 | TGTGCCTGGAGTTTGGACTGGCGAGAGACCCAGTACTTC | CAWSLDWRETQYF
- | TRBD2 | TRBJ2-1 | TRBV29-1 | TGCAGCGTTCCCGGGACTAGCGGGGCGGACGGCCTGTTCTTC | CSVPGTSGADGLFF
- | TRBD2 | TRBJ2-3 | TRBV5-1 | TGCGCCAGCAGCATAGGACTAGGCGGAGATACGCAGTATTTT | CASSIGLGGDTQYF
once | TRBD2 | TRBJ2-7 | TRBV5-8 | TGTGCCAGCAGCTTTTTGACCGGACTAGCGGGGGAGTTATACGAGCAGTACTTC | CASSFLTGLAGELYEQYF
- | - | TRBJ1-3 | TRBV18 | TGTGCCAGCTCACCAGGTCCAGGGCTAAACTCTGGAAACACCATATATTTT | CASSPGPGLNSGNTIYF
- | TRBD1 | TRBJ1-1 | TRBV5-4 | TGTGCCAGCAGCTTAGGGGGCGCTGGGGACACTGAAGCTTTCTTT | CASSLGGAGDTEAFF
- | - | TRBJ2-5 | TRBV7-6 | TGTGCCAGCAGCTTACTGGTAGCCCCCCCCCAGTACTTC | CASSLLVAPPQYF
- | TRBD1 | TRBJ1-1 | TRBV7-6 | TGTGCCAGCAGCCCCGGACAGGGTTTAACTGAAGCTTTCTTT | CASSPGQGLTEAFF
- | - | TRBJ2-5 | TRBV14 | TGTGCCAGCAGCCAACTCCCTAGCTCAGAGACCCAGTACTTC | CASSQLPSSETQYF
- | TRBD1 | TRBJ2-3 | TRBV7-3 | TGTGCCAGCAGCTCGCGACAGGGGGCTGGCACAGATACGCAGTATTTT | CASSSRQGAGTDTQYF
- | TRBD1 | TRBJ2-4 | TRBV2 | TGTGCCAGCAGTGAAGGGGACAGGGTTAGCATTCAGTACTTC | CASSEGDRVSIQYF
few | - | TRBJ1-1 | TRBV10-3 | TGTGCCATCAGTGCTGGACAGAGCCCTAACACTGAAGCTTTCTTT | CAISAGQSPNTEAFF